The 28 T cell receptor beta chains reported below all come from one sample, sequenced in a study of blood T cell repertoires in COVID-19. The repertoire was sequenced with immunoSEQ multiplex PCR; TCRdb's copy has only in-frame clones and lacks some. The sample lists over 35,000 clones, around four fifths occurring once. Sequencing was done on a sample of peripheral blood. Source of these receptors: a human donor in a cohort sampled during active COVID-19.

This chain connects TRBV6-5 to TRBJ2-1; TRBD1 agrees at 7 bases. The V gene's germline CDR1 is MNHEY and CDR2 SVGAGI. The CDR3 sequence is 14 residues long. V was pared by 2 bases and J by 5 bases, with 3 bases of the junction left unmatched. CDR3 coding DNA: TGTGCCAGCAGTTACACAGGGGCGGACAATGAGCAGTTCTTC. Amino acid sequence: CASSYTGADNEQFF.

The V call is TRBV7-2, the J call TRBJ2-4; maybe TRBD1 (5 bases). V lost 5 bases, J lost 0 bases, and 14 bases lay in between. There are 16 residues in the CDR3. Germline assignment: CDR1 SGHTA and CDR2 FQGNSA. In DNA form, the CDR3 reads TGTGCCAGCAGCCTCGGACAAATGGGAGCCAAAAACATTCAGTACTTC. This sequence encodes CASSLGQMGAKNIQYF.

Here the CDR3 reads CASSLSLGSQPQHF. CDR3 DNA sequence: TGTGCCAGCAGCTTGTCCCTAGGGAGTCAGCCCCAGCATTTT. The chain recombines TRBV7-8 with TRBJ1-5; D is ambiguous. Germline loops: CDR1 SGHVS, CDR2 FQNEAQ. This CDR3 contains 14 residues. Deletions cut 3 bases from V and 6 bases from J, with 12 bases between.

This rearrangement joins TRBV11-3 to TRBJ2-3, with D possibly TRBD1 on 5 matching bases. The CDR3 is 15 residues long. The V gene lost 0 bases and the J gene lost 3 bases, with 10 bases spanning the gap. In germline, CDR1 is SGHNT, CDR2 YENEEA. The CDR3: CASSLEIGDTDTQYF. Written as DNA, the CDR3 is TGTGCCAGCAGCTTAGAAATAGGGGATACAGATACGCAGTATTTT.

In DNA form, the CDR3 reads TGTGCCAGCTCACCACCGGGCCCCCGAGGCAATCAGCCCCAGCATTTT. Protein product: CASSPPGPRGNQPQHF. The chain links TRBV18 to TRBJ1-5, with D unclear. CDR1 is KGHSH, CDR2 LQKENI, per germline. The CDR3 is 16 amino acids. V was shortened by 0 bases and J by 2 bases, with 11 bases between the two germline ends.

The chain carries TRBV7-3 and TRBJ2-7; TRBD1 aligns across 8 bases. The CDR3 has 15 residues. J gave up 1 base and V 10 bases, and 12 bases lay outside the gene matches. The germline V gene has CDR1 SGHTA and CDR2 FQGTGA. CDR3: CANPPPTGASYEQYF. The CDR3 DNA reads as TGTGCCAACCCCCCCCCGACAGGGGCGTCCTACGAGCAGTACTTC.

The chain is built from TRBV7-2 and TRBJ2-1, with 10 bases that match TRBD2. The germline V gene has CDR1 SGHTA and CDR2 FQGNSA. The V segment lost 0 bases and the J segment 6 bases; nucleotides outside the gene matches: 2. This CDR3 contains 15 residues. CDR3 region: CASSLAGTSVNEQFF. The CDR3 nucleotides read TGTGCCAGCAGCTTAGCCGGGACTAGCGTCAATGAGCAGTTCTTC.

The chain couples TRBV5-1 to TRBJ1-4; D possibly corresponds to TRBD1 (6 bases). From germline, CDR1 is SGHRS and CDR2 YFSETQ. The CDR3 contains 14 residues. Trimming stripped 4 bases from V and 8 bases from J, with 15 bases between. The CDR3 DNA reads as TGCGCCAGCAGCACACAGGGTGTCCAAGAAAAACTGTTTTTT. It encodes CASSTQGVQEKLFF.

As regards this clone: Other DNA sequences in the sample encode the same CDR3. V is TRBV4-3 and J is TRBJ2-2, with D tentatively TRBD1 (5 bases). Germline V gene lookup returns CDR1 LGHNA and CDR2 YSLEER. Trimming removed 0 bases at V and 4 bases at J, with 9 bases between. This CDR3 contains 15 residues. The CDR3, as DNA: TGCGCCAGCAGCCAAGATCAGGGTTCCACCGGGGAGCTGTTTTTT. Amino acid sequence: CASSQDQGSTGELFF.

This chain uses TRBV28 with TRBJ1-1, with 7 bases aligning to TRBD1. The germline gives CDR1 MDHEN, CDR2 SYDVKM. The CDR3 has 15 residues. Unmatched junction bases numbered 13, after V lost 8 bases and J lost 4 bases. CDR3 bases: TGTGCCAGCCCCAAGTCGACAGGGAGTATCACTGAAGCTTTCTTT. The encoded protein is CASPKSTGSITEAFF.

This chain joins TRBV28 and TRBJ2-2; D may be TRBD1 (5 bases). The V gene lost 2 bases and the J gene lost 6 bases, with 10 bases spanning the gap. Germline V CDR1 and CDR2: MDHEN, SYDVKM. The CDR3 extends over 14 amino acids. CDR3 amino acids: CASSLDSLAGELFF. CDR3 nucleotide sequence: TGTGCCAGCAGTTTAGACAGCCTCGCCGGGGAGCTGTTTTTT.

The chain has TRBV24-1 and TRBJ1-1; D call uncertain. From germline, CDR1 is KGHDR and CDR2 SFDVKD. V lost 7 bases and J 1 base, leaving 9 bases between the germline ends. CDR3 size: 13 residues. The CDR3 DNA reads TGTGCCACCAGAGACACAGAGAACACTGAAGCTTTCTTT. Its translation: CATRDTENTEAFF.

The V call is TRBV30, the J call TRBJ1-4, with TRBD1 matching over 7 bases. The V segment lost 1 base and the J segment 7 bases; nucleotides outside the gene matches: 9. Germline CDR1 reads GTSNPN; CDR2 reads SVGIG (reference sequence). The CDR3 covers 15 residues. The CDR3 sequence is CAWSASSGGFEKLFF. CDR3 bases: TGTGCCTGGAGTGCCTCCTCAGGGGGTTTTGAAAAACTGTTTTTT.

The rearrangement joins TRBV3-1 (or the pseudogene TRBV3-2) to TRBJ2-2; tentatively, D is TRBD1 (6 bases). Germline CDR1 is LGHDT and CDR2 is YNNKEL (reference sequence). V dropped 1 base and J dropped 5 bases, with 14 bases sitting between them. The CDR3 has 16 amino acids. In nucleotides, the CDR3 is TGTGCCAGCAGCCAAGGGAGGAACAGGGATACCGGGGAGCTGTTTTTT. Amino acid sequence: CASSQGRNRDTGELFF.

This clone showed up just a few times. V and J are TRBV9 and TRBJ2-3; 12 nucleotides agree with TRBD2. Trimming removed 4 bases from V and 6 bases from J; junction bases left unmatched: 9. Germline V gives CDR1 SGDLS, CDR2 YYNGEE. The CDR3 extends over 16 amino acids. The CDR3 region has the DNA TGTGCCAGCAGCCCTACCTCTAGCGGGGGGGCGGATACGCAGTATTTT. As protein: CASSPTSSGGADTQYF.

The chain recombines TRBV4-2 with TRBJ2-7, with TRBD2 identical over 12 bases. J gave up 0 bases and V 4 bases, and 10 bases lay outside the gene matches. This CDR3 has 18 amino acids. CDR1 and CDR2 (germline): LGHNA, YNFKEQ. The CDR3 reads CASSPGTSGSIGSYEQYF. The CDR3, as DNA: TGTGCCAGCAGCCCCGGGACTAGCGGGTCTATAGGCTCCTACGAGCAGTACTTC.

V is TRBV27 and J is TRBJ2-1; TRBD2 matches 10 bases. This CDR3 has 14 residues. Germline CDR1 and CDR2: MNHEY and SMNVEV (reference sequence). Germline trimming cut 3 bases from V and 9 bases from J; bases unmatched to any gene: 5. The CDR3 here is CASSFSGGQGEQFF. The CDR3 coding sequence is TGTGCCAGCAGTTTTAGCGGGGGGCAGGGTGAGCAGTTCTTC.

The DNA of the CDR3 is TGCAGCGTTGAAAGAGGGCAGAACACTGAAGCTTTCTTT. Translated, it gives CSVERGQNTEAFF. The chain has TRBV29-1 and TRBJ1-1, with no clear D. Germline loops: CDR1 SQVTM, CDR2 ANQGSEA. The V gene lost 2 bases and the J gene lost 1 base, with 8 bases spanning the gap. This CDR3 region has 13 residues.

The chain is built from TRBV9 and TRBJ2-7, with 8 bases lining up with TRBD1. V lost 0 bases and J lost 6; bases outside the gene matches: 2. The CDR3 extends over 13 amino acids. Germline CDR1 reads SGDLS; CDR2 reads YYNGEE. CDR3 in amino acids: CASSVGQGAEQYF. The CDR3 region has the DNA TGTGCCAGCAGCGTAGGGCAGGGGGCCGAGCAGTACTTC.

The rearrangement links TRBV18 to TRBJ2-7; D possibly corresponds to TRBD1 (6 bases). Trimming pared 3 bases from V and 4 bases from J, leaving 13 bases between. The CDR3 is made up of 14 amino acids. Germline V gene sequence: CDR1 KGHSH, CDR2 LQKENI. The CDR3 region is CASSPAQGKYEQYF. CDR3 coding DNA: TGTGCCAGCTCACCGGCTCAGGGGAAATACGAGCAGTACTTC. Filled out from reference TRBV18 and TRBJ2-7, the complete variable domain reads NAGVMQNPRHLVRRRGQEARLRCSPMKGHSHVYWYRQLPEEGLKFMVYLQKENIIDESGMPKERFSAEFPKEGPSILRIQQVVRGDSAAYFCASSPAQGKYEQYFGPGTRLTVT.

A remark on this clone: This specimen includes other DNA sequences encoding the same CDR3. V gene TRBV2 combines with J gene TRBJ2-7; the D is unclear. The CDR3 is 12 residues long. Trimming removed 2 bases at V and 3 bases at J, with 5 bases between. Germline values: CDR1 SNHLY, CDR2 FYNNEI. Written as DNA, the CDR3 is TGTGCCAGCAGTGAATCTAGCTACGAGCAGTACTTC. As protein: CASSESSYEQYF.

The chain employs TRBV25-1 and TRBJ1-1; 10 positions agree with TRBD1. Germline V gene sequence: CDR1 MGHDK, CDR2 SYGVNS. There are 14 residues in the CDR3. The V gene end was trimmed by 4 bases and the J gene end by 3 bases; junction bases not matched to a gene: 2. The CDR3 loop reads CASSGTGGHTEAFF. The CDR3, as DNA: TGTGCCAGCAGTGGGACAGGGGGTCACACTGAAGCTTTCTTT.

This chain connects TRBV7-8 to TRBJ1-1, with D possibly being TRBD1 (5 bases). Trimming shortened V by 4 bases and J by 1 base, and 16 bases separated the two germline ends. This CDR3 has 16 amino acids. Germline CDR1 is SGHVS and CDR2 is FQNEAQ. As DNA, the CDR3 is TGTGCCAGCAGCTGGGGCGGGGGGTTGGCGAACACTGAAGCTTTCTTT. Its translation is CASSWGGGLANTEAFF.

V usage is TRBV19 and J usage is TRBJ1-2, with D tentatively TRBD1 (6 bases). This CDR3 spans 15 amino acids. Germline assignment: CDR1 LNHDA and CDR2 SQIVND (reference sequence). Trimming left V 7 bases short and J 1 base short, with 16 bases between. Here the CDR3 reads CASKPGQGFNYGYTF. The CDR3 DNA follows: TGTGCCAGTAAGCCGGGACAAGGCTTTAACTATGGCTACACCTTC.

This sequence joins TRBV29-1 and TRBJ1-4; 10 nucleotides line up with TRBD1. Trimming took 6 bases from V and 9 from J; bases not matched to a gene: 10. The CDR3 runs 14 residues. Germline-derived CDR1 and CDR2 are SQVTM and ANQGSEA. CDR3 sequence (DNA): TGCAGCGTCAACCCCGGGACAGGGGCCCAAAAACTGTTTTTT. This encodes CSVNPGTGAQKLFF.

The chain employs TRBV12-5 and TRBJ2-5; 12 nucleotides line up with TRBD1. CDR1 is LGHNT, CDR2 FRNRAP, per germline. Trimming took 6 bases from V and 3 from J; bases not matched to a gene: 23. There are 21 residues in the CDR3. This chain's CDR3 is CASGRRDRGLFRGDMEETQYF. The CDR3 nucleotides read TGTGCTAGTGGCCGCCGGGACAGGGGGCTCTTCCGCGGGGACATGGAAGAGACCCAGTACTTC.

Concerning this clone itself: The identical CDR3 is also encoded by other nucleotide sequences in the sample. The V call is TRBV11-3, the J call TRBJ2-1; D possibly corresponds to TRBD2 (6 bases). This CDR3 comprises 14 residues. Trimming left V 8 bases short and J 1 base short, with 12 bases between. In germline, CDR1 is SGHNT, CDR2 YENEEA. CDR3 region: CASGSGVSYNEQFF. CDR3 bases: TGTGCCAGCGGGTCGGGGGTATCCTACAATGAGCAGTTCTTC.

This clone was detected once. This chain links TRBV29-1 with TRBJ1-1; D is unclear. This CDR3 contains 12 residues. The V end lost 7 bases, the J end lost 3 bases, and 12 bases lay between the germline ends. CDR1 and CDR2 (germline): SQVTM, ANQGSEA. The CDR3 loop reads CSGRWVDTEAFF. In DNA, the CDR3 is TGCAGCGGGAGGTGGGTGGACACTGAAGCTTTCTTT.